This T cell receptor beta chain was recorded in a study of beta chain features in type 1 diabetes. Study details: When patients were set against healthy donors, age, gender and cell yields were similar. Study results and limitations: Insertions were fewer and deletions more numerous at VDJ junctions in type 1 diabetes patients. The naive, central memory and Treg TCRB repertoires showed an apparent similarity that was greater among patients than among healthy donors. Type 1 diabetes patients had moderately but significantly shorter TCRB CDR3s in all four CD4+ subsets.

Each of the CD4+ naive, central memory, regulatory and stem cell-like memory populations was sorted via CD45RO/CCR7/CD25/CD127/CD95/CD27. The CDR3 extends over 12 amino acids. Germline CDR1 reads ENHRY; CDR2 reads SYGVKD. V was cut by 4 bases and J by 8 bases, with 9 bases left in between. Of the isolated RNA, all was reverse transcribed, and so the sequenced material was expressed TCRB transcripts. Method: immunoSEQ multiplex PCR; TCRdb's copy keeps in-frame clones and lacks some. The sample records roughly 240,000 clones, about 24% being singletons. Only a few counts were recorded for this clone. Its antigen remains unidentified.

This chain links TRBV10-3 with TRBJ2-1; no clear D. This receptor was taken from a woman in her twenties or thirties with type 1 diabetes. The source material was naive CD4+ T cells from blood. In nucleotides, the CDR3 is TGTGCCATCAGTGGACGAGGATATGAGCAGTTCTTC. Amino acids: CAISGRGYEQFF.